The entry below describes one T cell receptor beta chain. The target antigen is unknown. The entry originates in a study of cytomegalovirus exposure and HLA in healthy donors. General study points: In vitro experiments confirmed that three CMV-associated chains were specific for CMV antigens. The HLA-A and HLA-B alleles of most subjects were reportedly predicted accurately from TCR beta sequences. In an earlier analysis, about 87% or about 30%: the productive usage of most TCR beta V segments. There were several of the most significant clusters that appeared linked to common viral pathogens in a later analysis.

Primers: 60 Vbeta forward and 13 Jbeta reverse. Using immunoSEQ multiplex PCR, the repertoire was profiled, and TCRdb retains in-frame clones only, with some absent. The sample contains about 160,000 clones, 60% to 80% of which appear only once. Germline V gene data show CDR1 as SQVTM and CDR2 as ANQGSEA. Germline trimming cut 5 bases from V and 4 bases from J; bases unmatched to any gene: 5. The CDR3 is made up of 12 amino acids. Source material: PBMCs. The chain has TRBV29-1 and TRBJ2-7; the match to TRBD1 covers 7 bases. The receptor was isolated from a woman in her forties or fifties in good health and CMV-seropositive. CDR3 sequence reads: CSVRTGRYEQYF. CDR3 DNA: TGCAGCGTTCGGACAGGAAGGTACGAGCAGTACTTC.